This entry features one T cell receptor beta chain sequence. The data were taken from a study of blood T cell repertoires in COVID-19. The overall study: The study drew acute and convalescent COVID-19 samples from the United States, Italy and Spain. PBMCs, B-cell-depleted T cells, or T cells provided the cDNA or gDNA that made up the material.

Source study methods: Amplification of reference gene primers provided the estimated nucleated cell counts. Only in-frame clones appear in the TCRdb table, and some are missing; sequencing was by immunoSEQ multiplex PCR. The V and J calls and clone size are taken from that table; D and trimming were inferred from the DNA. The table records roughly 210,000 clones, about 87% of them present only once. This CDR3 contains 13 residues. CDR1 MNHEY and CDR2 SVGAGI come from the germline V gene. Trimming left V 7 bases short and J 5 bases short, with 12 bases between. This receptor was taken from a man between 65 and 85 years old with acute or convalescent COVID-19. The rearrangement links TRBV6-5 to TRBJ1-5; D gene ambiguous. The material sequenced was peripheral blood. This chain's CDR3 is CASKGAWDQPQHF. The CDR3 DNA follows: TGTGCCAGCAAGGGAGCATGGGATCAGCCCCAGCATTTT.